The 9 T cell receptor beta chains below were found in one sample sequenced in a study of blood T cell repertoires in COVID-19. Method: immunoSEQ multiplex PCR; TCRdb's copy keeps in-frame clones and lacks some. In the table there are about 190,000 clones, about 80% of which are singletons. The material sequenced was peripheral blood. Source of these receptors: a man aged 25-45 years with active or convalescent COVID-19.

The J gene is TRBJ1-4, the V gene TRBV6-6; no definite D call. The V end lost 2 bases, the J end lost 6 bases, and 13 bases lay between the germline ends. CDR1 is MNHNY, CDR2 SVGAGI, per germline (reference sequence). This CDR3 has 15 amino acids. DNA for the CDR3: TGTGCCAGCAGTTACCACGGAATCCAGGATGAAAAACTGTTTTTT. Amino acid sequence: CASSYHGIQDEKLFF.

This clone was counted a single time. The rearrangement links TRBV9 to TRBJ2-1, with TRBD2 matching 15 bases. Germline V gives CDR1 SGDLS, CDR2 YYNGEE. The V segment lost 3 bases and the J segment 12 bases; nucleotides outside the gene matches: 7. This CDR3 has 15 residues. CDR3 DNA: TGTGCCAGCAGCGGGGCCGAGGGACTAGCGGGAGGGCAGTTCTTC. It yields the protein CASSGAEGLAGGQFF.

J is TRBJ2-5 and V is TRBV14; the match to TRBD1 covers 8 bases. This CDR3 spans 17 amino acids. V was pared by 0 bases and J by 2 bases, with 8 bases of the junction left unmatched. Germline values: CDR1 SGHDN, CDR2 FVKESK. DNA of the CDR3: TGTGCCAGCAGCCAAGATCGAGGGACAGGAAAACAAGAGACCCAGTACTTC. Protein: CASSQDRGTGKQETQYF.

The chain joins TRBV28 to TRBJ2-3; 8 bases map to TRBD1. Germline values: CDR1 MDHEN, CDR2 SYDVKM. V gave up 4 bases and J gave up 0 bases; unmatched junction bases: 3. This CDR3 contains 15 residues. The CDR3 here is CASSSGQGSTDTQYF. DNA of the CDR3: TGTGCCAGCAGTTCAGGACAGGGTAGCACAGATACGCAGTATTTT.

V usage is TRBV6-5 and J usage is TRBJ1-6, with a weak D call TRBD1 (5 bases). This CDR3 contains 14 residues. The V and J ends lost 4 bases and 5 bases respectively, with 9 bases between them. Germline assignment: CDR1 MNHEY and CDR2 SVGAGI. CDR3 in amino acids: CASSSPGDNSPLHF. The CDR3 coding sequence is TGTGCCAGCAGTTCCCCGGGGGATAATTCACCCCTCCACTTT.

V gene TRBV13 combines with J gene TRBJ1-6, with no clear D. Germline loops: CDR1 PRHDT, CDR2 FYEKMQ (reference sequence). The germline V and J ends were trimmed by 5 bases and 8 bases, with 7 bases remaining between them. CDR3 size: 12 residues. The CDR3: CASSGRDSPLHF. In DNA, the CDR3 is TGTGCCAGCAGCGGGAGAGATTCACCCCTCCACTTT.

V is TRBV10-3 and J is TRBJ2-3; possibly TRBD1 for D (6 bases). The CDR3 is 18 residues long. CDR1 is ENHRY, CDR2 SYGVKD, per germline. V shed 1 base and J shed 1 base, with 18 bases lying between them. The CDR3 region has the DNA TGTGCCATCAGTGAGTGGGGGCAGACTGTGCGGGGCACAGATACGCAGTATTTT. Its translation: CAISEWGQTVRGTDTQYF.

The chain recombines TRBV19 with TRBJ2-3; TRBD2 aligns across 10 bases. Germline assignment: CDR1 LNHDA and CDR2 SQIVND (reference sequence). This CDR3 comprises 15 residues. V lost 5 bases to trimming and J lost 1 base; unmatched junction nucleotides: 3. This CDR3 reads CASSATSGGTDTQYF. The CDR3 DNA sequence: TGTGCCAGTAGTGCCACTAGCGGGGGCACAGATACGCAGTATTTT.

The rearrangement uses TRBV30 and TRBJ1-1; D may be TRBD1 (5 bases). The CDR3 is 13 residues long. The V and J ends lost 4 bases and 0 bases respectively, with 9 bases between them. Looked up from germline, CDR1 is GTSNPN and CDR2 is SVGIG (reference sequence). The CDR3 coding sequence is TGTGCCTGGACCGAGACAGTGAACACTGAAGCTTTCTTT. Amino acid sequence: CAWTETVNTEAFF.